Sequencing of this T cell receptor beta chain was carried out in a study of response to subunit inactivated influenza vaccine. Broader study findings: With each seasonal influenza vaccination, the authors suggested, few new T cells are recruited.

Trimming left V 4 bases short and J 6 bases short, with 12 bases between. Germline V gene data show CDR1 as SGHRS and CDR2 as YFSETQ. CDR3 length: 13 residues. About this clonotype itself: Its antigen is still unknown.

TCRdb processed the RT-PCR reads anew with MiXCR; each CDR3 protein has one entry. Of about 520,000 distinct CDR3 sequences listed, about 25% are singletons. The specimen comprised CD4+ T cells sorted from PBMCs, sampled roughly 5 days after vaccination. The gene calls are TRBV5-1 and TRBJ2-3; D ambiguous. This clonotype was obtained from a man between 50 and 59 years old who received an inactivated influenza vaccine. The CDR3 loop is CASSPQGLDTQYF. The CDR3 DNA reads as TGCGCCAGCAGCCCCCAAGGGTTGGATACGCAGTATTTT.